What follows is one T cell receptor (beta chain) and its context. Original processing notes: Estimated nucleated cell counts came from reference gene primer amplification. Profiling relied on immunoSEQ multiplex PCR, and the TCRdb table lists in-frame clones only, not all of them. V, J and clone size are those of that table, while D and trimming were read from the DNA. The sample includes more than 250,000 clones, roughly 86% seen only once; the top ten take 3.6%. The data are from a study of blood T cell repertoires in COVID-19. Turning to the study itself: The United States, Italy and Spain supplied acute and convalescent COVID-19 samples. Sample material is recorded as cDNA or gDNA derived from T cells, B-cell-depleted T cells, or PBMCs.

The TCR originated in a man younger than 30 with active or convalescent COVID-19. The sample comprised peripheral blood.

CDR3 sequence (DNA): TGCAGCGTTGAAGATCTATTTCAGGACAGGGGAACTGAAGCTTTCTTT. Residues: CSVEDLFQDRGTEAFF. The J gene is TRBJ1-1, the V gene TRBV29-1; 9 bases agree with TRBD1. V lost 0 bases to trimming and J lost 5 bases; unmatched junction nucleotides: 10. Germline values: CDR1 SQVTM, CDR2 ANQGSEA. This CDR3 has 16 residues.